These T cell receptor beta chains were read from a single sample in a study of response to subunit inactivated influenza vaccine. A single record per CDR3 protein comes from TCRdb applying MiXCR to the RT-PCR reads. The sample shows about 540,000 distinct CDR3 sequences, roughly 25% of them seen only once. The same specimen was also included in a second study, on T cells expressing NK-cell markers.

The sequencing used CD4+ T cells sorted from PBMCs, collected about 13 days after vaccination. The receptors originated from a man between 50 and 59 years old who received an inactivated influenza vaccine. CDR3s include the opening cysteine and the closing phenylalanine or tryptophan. D genes are given only for firm matches. Size is omitted from some rows. Given values are once, few, many or a class for expanded clones.

D gene,V gene,J gene,clone size,CDR3 protein,CDR3 DNA
.,TRBV7-2,TRBJ1-2,.,CASSYRGALGRGGYTF,TGTGCCAGCAGCTACCGTGGAGCCCTTGGGAGAGGTGGCTACACCTTC
.,TRBV6-2/TRBV6-3,TRBJ2-3,few,CASSYTQTRTTDTQYF,TGTGCCAGCAGTTACACCCAGACTAGGACGACAGATACGCAGTATTTT
.,TRBV5-1,TRBJ2-2,.,CASSSRPGNTGELFF,TGCGCCAGCAGCTCCCGGCCAGGGAACACCGGGGAGCTGTTTTTT
TRBD2,TRBV24-1,TRBJ2-1,.,CATSAGGRAAYNEQFF,TGTGCCACCAGCGCTGGGGGGAGGGCCGCGTACAATGAGCAGTTCTTC
TRBD1,TRBV24-1,TRBJ2-2,.,CATSGTGGTHGELFF,TGTGCCACCAGTGGTACAGGGGGCACGCACGGGGAGCTGTTTTTT
TRBD2,TRBV9,TRBJ2-3,few,CASSANLGLAGDTDTQYF,TGTGCCAGCAGCGCCAACCTCGGACTAGCGGGGGACACAGATACGCAGTATTTT
.,TRBV2,TRBJ1-3,.,CASMSNSGNTIYF,TGTGCCAGCATGAGTAACTCTGGAAACACCATATATTTT
.,TRBV29-1,TRBJ2-7,.,CSVAEQYEQYF,TGCAGCGTTGCGGAGCAATACGAGCAGTACTTC
TRBD1,TRBV20-1,TRBJ2-1,.,CSAPSPTGGLHEQFF,TGCAGTGCTCCCTCTCCAACAGGGGGCCTCCATGAGCAGTTCTTC
.,TRBV2,TRBJ2-3,.,CASSEFGRLGDTQYF,TGTGCCAGCAGTGAGTTCGGCAGACTTGGGGATACGCAGTATTTT
.,TRBV10-2,TRBJ2-7,.,CASSTVPNSYEQYF,TGCGCCAGCAGTACGGTACCTAATTCCTACGAGCAGTACTTC
TRBD1,TRBV6-2/TRBV6-3,TRBJ2-1,.,CASSNVGTGINEQFF,TGTGCCAGCAGTAACGTTGGGACAGGGATAAATGAGCAGTTCTTC
TRBD2,TRBV3-1,TRBJ2-7,.,CASSGRGQGGTSGRYEQYF,TGTGCCAGCAGCGGACGAGGACAGGGGGGGACTAGCGGGAGGTACGAGCAGTACTTC